This TCR beta chain was identified in a study of T cell changes during pregnancy in multiple sclerosis. This table comes from immunoSEQ multiplex PCR, and its TCRdb copy is limited to in-frame clones, with some not included. The repertoire holds tens of thousands of clones, with 91% as singletons. The V end was cut by 3 bases, the J end by 4 bases, with 13 bases between. The CDR3 covers 14 residues. The V gene's germline CDR1 is MNHEY and CDR2 SMNVEV (reference sequence). The genes are TRBV27 and TRBJ2-7; TRBD2 is a possible D gene (7 bases). Sequenced here: peripheral blood, sampled in the third trimester of pregnancy. The TCR comes from a female donor in good health, enrolled as a control in a pregnancy study. CDR3 sequence reads: CASSFSRGGYEQYF. DNA of the CDR3: TGTGCCAGCAGTTTTAGCAGGGGAGGGTACGAGCAGTACTTC.